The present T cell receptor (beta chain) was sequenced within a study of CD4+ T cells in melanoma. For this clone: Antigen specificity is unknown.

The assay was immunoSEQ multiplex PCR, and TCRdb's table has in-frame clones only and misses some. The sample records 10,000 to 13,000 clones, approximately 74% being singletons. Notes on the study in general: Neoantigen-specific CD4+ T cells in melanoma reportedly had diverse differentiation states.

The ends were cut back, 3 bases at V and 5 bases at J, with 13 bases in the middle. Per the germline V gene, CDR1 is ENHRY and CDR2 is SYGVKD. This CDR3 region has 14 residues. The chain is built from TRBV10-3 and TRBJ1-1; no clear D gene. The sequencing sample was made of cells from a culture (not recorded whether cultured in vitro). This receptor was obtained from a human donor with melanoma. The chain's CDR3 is CAISDVAVPTEAFF. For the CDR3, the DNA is TGTGCCATCAGTGATGTAGCGGTTCCGACTGAAGCTTTCTTT.